The T cell receptor (beta chain) under discussion was sequenced for a study of blood T cell repertoires in COVID-19. Study-level background: Material from acute and convalescent COVID-19 was sourced from the United States, Italy and Spain. The analysed material was cDNA or gDNA that came from T cells, B-cell-depleted T cells, or PBMCs.

This study enrolled people aged about 18 to 100 from about 26 US geographic areas. The repertoire was sequenced with immunoSEQ multiplex PCR; TCRdb's copy has only in-frame clones and lacks some. This table has roughly 300,000 clones, approximately 91% appearing once. Looked up from germline, CDR1 is SGDLS and CDR2 is YYNGEE. Between the trimmed V and J ends, which lost 4 bases and 1 base, there was a span of 8 bases. The CDR3 totals 14 residues. The TCR was taken from a woman aged 40 to 50 with acute COVID-19. Sequencing was done on a sample of PBMCs or T cells enriched from blood (not recorded which). The rearrangement links TRBV9 to TRBJ2-2, with a tentative D call TRBD1 (5 bases). In DNA form, the CDR3 reads TGTGCCAGCAGCACTGGACAGAACACCGGGGAGCTGTTTTTT. Translating gives CASSTGQNTGELFF.